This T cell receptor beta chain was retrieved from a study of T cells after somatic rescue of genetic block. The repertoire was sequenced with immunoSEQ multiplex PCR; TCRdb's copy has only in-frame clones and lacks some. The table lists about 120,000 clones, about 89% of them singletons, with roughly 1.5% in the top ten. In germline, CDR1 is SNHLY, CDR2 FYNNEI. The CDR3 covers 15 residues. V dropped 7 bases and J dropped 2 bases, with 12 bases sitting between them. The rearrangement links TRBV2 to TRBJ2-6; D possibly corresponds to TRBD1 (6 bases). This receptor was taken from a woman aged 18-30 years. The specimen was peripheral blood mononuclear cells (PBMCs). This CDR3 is CASTFGGPGANVLTF. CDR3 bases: TGTGCCAGCACTTTTGGGGGCCCTGGGGCCAACGTCCTGACTTTC.